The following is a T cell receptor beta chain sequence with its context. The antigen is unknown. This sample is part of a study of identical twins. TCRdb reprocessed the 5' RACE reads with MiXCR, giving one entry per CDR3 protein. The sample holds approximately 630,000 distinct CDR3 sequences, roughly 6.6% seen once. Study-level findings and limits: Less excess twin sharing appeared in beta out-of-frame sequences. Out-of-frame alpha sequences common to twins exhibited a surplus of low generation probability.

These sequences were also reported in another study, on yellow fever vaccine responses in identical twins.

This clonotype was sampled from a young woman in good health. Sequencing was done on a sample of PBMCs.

The CDR3 region has the DNA TGTGCCAGCAGTTTATGGGGGGAGAAGGGGTACCAAGAGACCCAGTACTTC. Translation: CASSLWGEKGYQETQYF. The chain has TRBV12-3 or TRBV12-4 and TRBJ2-5, with a possible D match to TRBD2 (6 bases). V lost 2 bases, J lost 0 bases, and 16 bases lay in between. The CDR3 is made up of 17 amino acids.